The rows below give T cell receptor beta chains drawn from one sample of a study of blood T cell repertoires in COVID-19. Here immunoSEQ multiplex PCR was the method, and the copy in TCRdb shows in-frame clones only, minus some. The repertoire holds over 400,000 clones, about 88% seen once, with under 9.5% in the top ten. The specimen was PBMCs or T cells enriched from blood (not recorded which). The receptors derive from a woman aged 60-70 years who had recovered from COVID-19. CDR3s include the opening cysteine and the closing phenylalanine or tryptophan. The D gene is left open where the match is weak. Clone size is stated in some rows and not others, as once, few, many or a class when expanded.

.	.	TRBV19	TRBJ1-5	CASRDRDTYSNQPQHF	TGTGCCAGTAGGGACCGGGACACGTATAGCAATCAGCCCCAGCATTTT
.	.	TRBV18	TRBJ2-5	CASSPGGPGAQYF	TGTGCCAGCTCACCGGGGGGGCCTGGGGCCCAGTACTTC
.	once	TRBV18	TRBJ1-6	CASSPPASRGGKTPLHF	TGTGCCAGCTCACCACCCGCTTCCAGGGGAGGGAAAACACCCCTCCACTTT
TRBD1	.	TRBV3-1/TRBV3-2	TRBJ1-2	CASSQVRGQGAIHYGYTF	TGTGCCAGCAGCCAAGTTCGGGGACAGGGGGCAATTCACTATGGCTACACCTTC
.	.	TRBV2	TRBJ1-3	CASSFQGNTIYF	TGTGCCAGCAGTTTTCAGGGAAACACCATATATTTT
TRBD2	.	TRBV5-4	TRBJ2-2	CASSLSATSGPGELFF	TGTGCCAGCAGCTTGTCGGCGACTAGCGGCCCCGGGGAGCTGTTTTTT
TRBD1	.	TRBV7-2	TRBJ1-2	CASSAGTEDTF	TGTGCCAGCAGCGCAGGGACAGAGGACACCTTC
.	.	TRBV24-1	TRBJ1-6	CATKIGKGVNSPLHF	TGTGCCACCAAAATCGGAAAGGGGGTTAATTCACCCCTCCACTTT
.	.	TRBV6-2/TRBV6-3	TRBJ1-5	CASTPVGGGYQPQHF	TGTGCCAGCACCCCCGTTGGGGGGGGCTATCAGCCCCAGCATTTT
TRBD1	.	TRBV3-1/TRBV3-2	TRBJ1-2	CASSQGGQGATYGYTF	TGTGCCAGCAGCCAGGGGGGACAGGGGGCTACCTATGGCTACACCTTC
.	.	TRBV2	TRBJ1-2	CASRSYGYTF	TGTGCCAGCAGGAGCTATGGCTACACCTTC
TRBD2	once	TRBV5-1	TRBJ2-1	CASSLVAGGQYEQFF	TGCGCCAGCAGCTTGGTGGCGGGGGGGCAATATGAGCAGTTCTTC
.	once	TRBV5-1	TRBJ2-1	CASSFGGSYNEQFF	TGCGCCAGCAGCTTCGGGGGCTCCTACAATGAGCAGTTCTTC
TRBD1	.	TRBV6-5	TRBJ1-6	CASRLQGASSPLHF	TGTGCCAGCAGGTTACAGGGGGCGAGTTCACCCCTCCACTTT
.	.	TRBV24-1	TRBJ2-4	CATSDSRPPSRNIQYF	TGTGCCACCAGTGATTCTCGACCCCCTTCGAGGAACATTCAGTACTTC
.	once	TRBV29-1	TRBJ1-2	CSVEVPGGNYGYTF	TGCAGCGTTGAGGTACCTGGAGGGAACTATGGCTACACCTTC
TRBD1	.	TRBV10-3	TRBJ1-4	CAISGTGALANEKLFF	TGTGCCATCAGTGGGACAGGGGCGTTGGCTAATGAAAAACTGTTTTTT
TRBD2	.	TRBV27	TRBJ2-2	CASSPFSGGDTGELFF	TGTGCCAGCAGTCCCTTCTCGGGGGGGGACACCGGGGAGCTGTTTTTT
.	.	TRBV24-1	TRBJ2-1	CAVTGNNEQFF	TGTGCCGTCACAGGCAACAATGAGCAGTTCTTC
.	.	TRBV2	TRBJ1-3	CASSEEAGGKIRGNTIYF	TGTGCCAGCAGTGAAGAGGCGGGAGGGAAGATAAGGGGAAACACCATATATTTT
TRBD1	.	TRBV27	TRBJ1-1	CASSFRTGANTEAFF	TGTGCCAGCAGCTTCCGGACAGGCGCGAACACTGAAGCTTTCTTT
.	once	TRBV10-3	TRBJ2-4	CAISTAGQLAKNIQYF	TGTGCCATCAGTACCGCGGGACAGCTAGCCAAAAACATTCAGTACTTC
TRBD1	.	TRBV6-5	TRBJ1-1	CASSPRTGNTEAFF	TGTGCCAGCAGTCCCAGGACAGGGAACACTGAAGCTTTCTTT
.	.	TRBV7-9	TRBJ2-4	CASSALQGWVQYF	TGTGCCAGCAGCGCCCTACAGGGCTGGGTTCAGTACTTC
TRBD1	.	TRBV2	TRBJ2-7	CASTGTGEPYEQYF	TGTGCCAGCACCGGGACAGGGGAACCCTACGAGCAGTACTTC